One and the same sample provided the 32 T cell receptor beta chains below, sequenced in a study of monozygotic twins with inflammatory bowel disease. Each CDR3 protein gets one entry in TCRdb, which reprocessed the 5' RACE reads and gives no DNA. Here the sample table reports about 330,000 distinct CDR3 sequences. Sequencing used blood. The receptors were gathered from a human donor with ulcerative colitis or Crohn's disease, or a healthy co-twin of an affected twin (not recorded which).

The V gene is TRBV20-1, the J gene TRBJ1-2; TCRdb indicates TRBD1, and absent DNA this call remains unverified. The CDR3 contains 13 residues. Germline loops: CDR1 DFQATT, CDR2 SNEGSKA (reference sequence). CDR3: CSAAKTGASGYTF.

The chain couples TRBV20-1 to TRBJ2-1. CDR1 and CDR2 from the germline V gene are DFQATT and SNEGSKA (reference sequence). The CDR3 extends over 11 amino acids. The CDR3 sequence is CSAPRNNEQFF.

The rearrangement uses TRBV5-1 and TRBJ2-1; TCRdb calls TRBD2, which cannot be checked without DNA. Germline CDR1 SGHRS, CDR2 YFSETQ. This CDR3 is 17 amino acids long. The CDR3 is CASSPTWGAANYNEQFF. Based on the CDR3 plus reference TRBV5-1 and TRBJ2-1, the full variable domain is KAGVTQTPRYLIKTRGQQVTLSCSPISGHRSVSWYQQTPGQGLQFLFEYFSETQRNKGNFPGRFSGRQFSNSRSEMNVSTLELGDSALYLCASSPTWGAANYNEQFFGPGTRLTVL.

The CDR3 loop is CATSDRGGISYNEQFF. The chain uses TRBV24-1 and TRBJ2-1; lacking DNA, the TRBD1 call made by TCRdb goes unchecked. CDR1 and CDR2 from the germline V gene are KGHDR and SFDVKD. The CDR3 contains 16 residues.

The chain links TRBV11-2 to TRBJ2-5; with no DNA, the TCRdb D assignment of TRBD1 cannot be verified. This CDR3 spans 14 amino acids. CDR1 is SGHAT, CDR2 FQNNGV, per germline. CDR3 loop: CASSGHRGQETQYF.

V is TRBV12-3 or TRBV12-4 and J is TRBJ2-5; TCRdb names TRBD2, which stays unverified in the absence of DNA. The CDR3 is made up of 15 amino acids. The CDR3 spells CASSSGLAGQETQYF.

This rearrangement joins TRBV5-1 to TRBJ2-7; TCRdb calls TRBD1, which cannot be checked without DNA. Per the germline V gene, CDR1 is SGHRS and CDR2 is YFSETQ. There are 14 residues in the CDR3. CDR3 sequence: CASSSDGQYYEQYF.

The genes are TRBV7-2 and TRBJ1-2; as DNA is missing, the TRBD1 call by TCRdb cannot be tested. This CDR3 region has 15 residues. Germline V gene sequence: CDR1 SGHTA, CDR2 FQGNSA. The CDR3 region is CASSARTGGYYGYTF. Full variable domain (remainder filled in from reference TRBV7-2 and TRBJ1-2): GAGVSQSPSNKVTEKGKDVELRCDPISGHTALYWYRQSLGQGLEFLIYFQGNSAPDKSGLPSDRFSAERTGGSVSTLTIQRTQQEDSAVYLCASSARTGGYYGYTFGSGTRLTVV.

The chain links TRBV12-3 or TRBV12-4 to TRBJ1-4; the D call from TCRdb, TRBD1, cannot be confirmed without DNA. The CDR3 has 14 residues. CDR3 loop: CASSRTGRWEKLFF.

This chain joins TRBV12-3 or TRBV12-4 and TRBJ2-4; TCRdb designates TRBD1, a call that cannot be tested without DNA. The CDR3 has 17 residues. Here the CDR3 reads CASSLDDRVGAKNIQYF.

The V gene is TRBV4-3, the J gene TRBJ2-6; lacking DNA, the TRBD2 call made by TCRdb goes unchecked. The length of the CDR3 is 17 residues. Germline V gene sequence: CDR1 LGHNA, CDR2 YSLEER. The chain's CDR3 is CASSPRDSVSGANVLTF.

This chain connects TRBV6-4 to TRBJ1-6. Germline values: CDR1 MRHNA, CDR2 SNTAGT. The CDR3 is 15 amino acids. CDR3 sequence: CASSDSAGGYSPLHF.

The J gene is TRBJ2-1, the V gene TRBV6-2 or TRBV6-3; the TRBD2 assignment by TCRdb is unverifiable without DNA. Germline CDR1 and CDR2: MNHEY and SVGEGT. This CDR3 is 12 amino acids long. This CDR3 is CGSGGVYNEQFF.

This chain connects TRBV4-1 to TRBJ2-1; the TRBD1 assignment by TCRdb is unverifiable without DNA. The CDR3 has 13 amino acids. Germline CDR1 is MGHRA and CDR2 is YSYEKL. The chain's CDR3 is CASSPLGLNEQFF.

CDR3 protein: CASSLSPSIDEQFF. V gene TRBV5-1 combines with J gene TRBJ2-1; TCRdb gives TRBD1 as the D gene, but with no DNA this cannot be confirmed. The CDR3 has 14 residues. Germline CDR1 and CDR2: SGHRS and YFSETQ.

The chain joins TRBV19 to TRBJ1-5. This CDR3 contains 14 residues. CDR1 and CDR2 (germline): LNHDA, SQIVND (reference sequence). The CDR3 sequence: CASSTTLQNQPQHF. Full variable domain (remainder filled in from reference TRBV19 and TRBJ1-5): DGGITQSPKYLFRKEGQNVTLSCEQNLNHDAMYWYRQDPGQGLRLIYYSQIVNDFQKGDIAEGYSVSREKKESFPLTVTSAQKNPTAFYLCASSTTLQNQPQHFGDGTRLSIL.

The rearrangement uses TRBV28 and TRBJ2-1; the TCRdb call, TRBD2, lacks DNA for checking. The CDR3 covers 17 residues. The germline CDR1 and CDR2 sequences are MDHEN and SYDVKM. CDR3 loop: CASSLPPARKTYNEQFF.

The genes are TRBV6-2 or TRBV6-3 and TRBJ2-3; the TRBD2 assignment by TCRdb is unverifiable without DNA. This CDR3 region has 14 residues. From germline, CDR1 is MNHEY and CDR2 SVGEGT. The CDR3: CASRPSGGTDTQYF.

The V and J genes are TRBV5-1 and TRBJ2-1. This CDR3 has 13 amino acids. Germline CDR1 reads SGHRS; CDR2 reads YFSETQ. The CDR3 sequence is CASSTSSYNEQFF.

Here the CDR3 reads CASSFGPDRLGYTF. V is TRBV12-3 or TRBV12-4 and J is TRBJ1-2; TCRdb outputs TRBD1, but without DNA this stays unchecked. CDR3 length: 14 residues.

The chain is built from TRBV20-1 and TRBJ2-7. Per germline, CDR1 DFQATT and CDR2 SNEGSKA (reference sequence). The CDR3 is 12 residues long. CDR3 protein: CSAFKGTYEQYF.

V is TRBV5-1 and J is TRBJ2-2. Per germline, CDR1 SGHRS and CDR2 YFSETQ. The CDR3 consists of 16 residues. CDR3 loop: CASSLALGRVTGELFF.

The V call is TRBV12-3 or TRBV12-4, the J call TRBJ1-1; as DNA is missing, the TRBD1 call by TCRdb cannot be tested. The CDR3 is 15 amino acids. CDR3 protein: CASSLGQPPATEAFF.

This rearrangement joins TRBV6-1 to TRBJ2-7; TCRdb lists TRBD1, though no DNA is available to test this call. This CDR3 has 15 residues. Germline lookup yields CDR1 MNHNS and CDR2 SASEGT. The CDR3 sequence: CASTPGWTGGDEQYF.

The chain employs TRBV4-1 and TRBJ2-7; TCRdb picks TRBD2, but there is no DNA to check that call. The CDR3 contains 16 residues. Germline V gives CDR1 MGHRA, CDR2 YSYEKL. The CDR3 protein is CASSQPTSGRGYEQYF.

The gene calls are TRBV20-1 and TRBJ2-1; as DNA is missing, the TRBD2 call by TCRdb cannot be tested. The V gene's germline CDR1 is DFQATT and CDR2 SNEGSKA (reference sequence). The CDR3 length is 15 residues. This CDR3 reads CSAISGTSGNNEQFF.

The CDR3 sequence: CASSLVPPGQGPYEQYF. The chain links TRBV28 to TRBJ2-7; as DNA is missing, the TRBD1 call by TCRdb cannot be tested. The CDR3 has 17 residues. CDR1 and CDR2 from the germline V gene are MDHEN and SYDVKM.

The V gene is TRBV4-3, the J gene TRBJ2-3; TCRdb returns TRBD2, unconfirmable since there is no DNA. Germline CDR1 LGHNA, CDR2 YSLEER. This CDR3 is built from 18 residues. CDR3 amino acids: CASSQDPPLAGGSDTQYF.

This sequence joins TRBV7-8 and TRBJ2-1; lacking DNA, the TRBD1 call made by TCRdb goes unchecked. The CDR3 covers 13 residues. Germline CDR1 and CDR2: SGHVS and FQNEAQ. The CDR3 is CASSRSGGDEQFF.

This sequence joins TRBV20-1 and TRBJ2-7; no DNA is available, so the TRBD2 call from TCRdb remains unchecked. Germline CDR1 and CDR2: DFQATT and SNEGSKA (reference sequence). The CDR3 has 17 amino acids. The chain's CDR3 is CSARVVGSGPFSYEQYF.

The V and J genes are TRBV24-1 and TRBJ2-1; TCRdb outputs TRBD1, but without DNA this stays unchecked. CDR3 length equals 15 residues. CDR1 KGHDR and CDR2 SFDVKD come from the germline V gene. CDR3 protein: CATSDPGTGGHEQFF.

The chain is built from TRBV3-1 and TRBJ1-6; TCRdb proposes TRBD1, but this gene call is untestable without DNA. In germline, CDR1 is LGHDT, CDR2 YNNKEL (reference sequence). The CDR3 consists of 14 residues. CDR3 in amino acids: CASSQRGGKSPLHF.